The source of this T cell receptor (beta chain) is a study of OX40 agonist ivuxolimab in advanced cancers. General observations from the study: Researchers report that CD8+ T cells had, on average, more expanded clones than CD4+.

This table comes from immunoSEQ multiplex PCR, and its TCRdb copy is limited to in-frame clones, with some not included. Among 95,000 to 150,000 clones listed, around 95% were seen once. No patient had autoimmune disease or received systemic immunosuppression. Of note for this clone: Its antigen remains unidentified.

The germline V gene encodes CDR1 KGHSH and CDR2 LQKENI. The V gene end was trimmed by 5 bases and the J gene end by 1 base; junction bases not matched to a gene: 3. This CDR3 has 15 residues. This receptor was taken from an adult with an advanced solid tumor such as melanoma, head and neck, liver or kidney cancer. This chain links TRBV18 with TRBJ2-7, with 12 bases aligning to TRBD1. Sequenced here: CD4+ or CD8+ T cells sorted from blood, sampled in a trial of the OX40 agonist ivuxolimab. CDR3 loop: CASSAGQGASYEQYF. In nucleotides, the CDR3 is TGTGCCAGCTCAGCGGGACAGGGGGCGTCCTACGAGCAGTACTTC.